What follows are 8 T cell receptor beta chains derived from one specimen sequenced in a study of persistence of HIV-infected CD4 T cells. Their target antigens are unknown. Nonspecific anti-CD3/anti-CD28 bead stimulation represents the broad CD4+ T cell repertoire. Sorting of responding CD4+ T cells relied on upregulated CD40 ligand together with CD69. The libraries were made with immunoSEQ version 4 in survey mode. Profiled with immunoSEQ multiplex PCR; TCRdb holds only in-frame clones, not every one. The table has about 40,000 clones, around 90% seen once. Source: CD4+ T cells sorted from PBMCs after 18-hour stimulation, taken from a patient who received antiretroviral therapy. All receptors come from an adult man with HIV who was CMV-seropositive.

The rearrangement joins TRBV15 to TRBJ1-6; TRBD1 matches at 9 bases. Losses at the gene ends were 5 bases for V and 10 bases for J; bases not matched to a gene: 3. CDR3 length: 13 amino acids. Germline V lookup: CDR1 LNHNV, CDR2 YYDKDF (reference sequence). The DNA for the CDR3 is TGTGCCACCAGCGGGACAGGGAGATCACCCCTCCACTTT. This gives the protein CATSGTGRSPLHF.

This chain connects TRBV20-1 to TRBJ2-1; D unresolved. CDR1 DFQATT and CDR2 SNEGSKA come from the germline V gene (reference sequence). CDR3 length: 11 residues. Trimming cost V 3 bases and J 10 bases, with 10 bases left between them. The CDR3 sequence: CSASPLGEQFF. In DNA form, the CDR3 reads TGCAGTGCTAGTCCCCTGGGGGAGCAGTTCTTC.

This clone has a single count. The chain recombines TRBV6-4 with TRBJ2-2; 8 bases are a match to TRBD1. V dropped 7 bases and J dropped 6; count of bases not matched to a gene: 10. The germline CDR1 and CDR2 sequences are MRHNA and SNTAGT. The CDR3 extends over 15 amino acids. The CDR3 reads CASTKSGQVAGELFF. The CDR3 DNA follows: TGTGCCAGCACCAAATCGGGACAGGTTGCCGGGGAGCTGTTTTTT.

The chain recombines TRBV5-5 with TRBJ2-3; tentatively, D is TRBD2 (7 bases). CDR1 and CDR2 from the germline V gene are SGHKS and YYEKEE (reference sequence). The CDR3 is 14 residues long. Trimming left V 4 bases short and J 4 bases short, with 13 bases between. The CDR3 spells CASSTFGGPDTQYF. The CDR3, as DNA: TGTGCCAGCAGCACCTTCGGGGGGCCAGATACGCAGTATTTT.

The rearrangement joins TRBV6-2 or TRBV6-3 to TRBJ2-1, with D tentatively TRBD2 (5 bases). The V end was cut by 6 bases, the J end by 5 bases, with 14 bases between. CDR3 length: 14 amino acids. In germline, CDR1 is MNHEY, CDR2 SVGEGT. This CDR3 is CASSIRPGNNEQFF. The CDR3 DNA reads TGTGCCAGCAGCATCAGACCGGGAAACAATGAGCAGTTCTTC.

In DNA, the CDR3 is TGTGCCTGGACCAGGACGGTGATGAACACTGAAGCTTTCTTT. As protein: CAWTRTVMNTEAFF. V gene TRBV30 combines with J gene TRBJ1-1; D remains ambiguous. The germline gives CDR1 GTSNPN, CDR2 SVGIG (reference sequence). Trimming shortened V by 4 bases and J by 0 bases, and 12 bases separated the two germline ends. This CDR3 has 14 amino acids.

The V and J genes are TRBV6-5 and TRBJ1-5, with a possible D match to TRBD1 (5 bases). This CDR3 region has 15 residues. Trimming took off 4 bases at V and 0 bases at J, with 10 bases between the two ends. Per the germline V gene, CDR1 is MNHEY and CDR2 is SVGAGI. The CDR3 loop is CASSSSDSSNQPQHF. The CDR3 DNA sequence: TGTGCCAGCAGTTCCTCAGACAGTAGCAATCAGCCCCAGCATTTT.

The rearrangement uses TRBV7-2 and TRBJ2-1, with TRBD2 matching over 10 bases. V was pared by 5 bases and J by 3 bases, with 7 bases of the junction left unmatched. CDR3 length: 16 residues. Germline CDR1 SGHTA, CDR2 FQGNSA. The CDR3 loop reads CASSNTERGGYNEQFF. Here the CDR3 DNA reads TGTGCCAGCAGCAATACTGAGCGGGGGGGCTACAATGAGCAGTTCTTC.